The 31 T cell receptor beta chains given below trace back to one sample, sequenced in a study of T cell changes during pregnancy in multiple sclerosis. Repertoires were generated with immunoSEQ multiplex PCR, while TCRdb's copy carries only in-frame clones and drops some. The sample contains 70,000 to 95,000 clones, roughly 91% of which appear only once. Source: peripheral blood, taken in the first trimester of pregnancy. Receptors originate from a female donor with multiple sclerosis, enrolled in a pregnancy study.

The chain joins TRBV6-5 to TRBJ1-2, with D perhaps matching TRBD1 (6 bases). Germline assignment: CDR1 MNHEY and CDR2 SVGAGI. The CDR3 extends over 14 amino acids. V lost 2 bases and J lost 3, with 10 bases in between. As DNA, the CDR3 is TGTGCCAGCAGTTACGGGGGCCAAGACTATGGCTACACCTTC. Amino acid sequence: CASSYGGQDYGYTF.

The rearrangement joins TRBV19 to TRBJ2-7; TRBD1 matches 9 bases. The V gene's germline CDR1 is LNHDA and CDR2 SQIVND (reference sequence). After removal of 4 bases from V and 4 bases from J, the junction contained 11 bases not matched to a gene. This CDR3 comprises 16 residues. CDR3 protein: CASSKGSDRGFYEQYF. CDR3 coding DNA: TGTGCCAGTAGTAAAGGGAGTGACAGGGGGTTTTACGAGCAGTACTTC.

Regarding this clone: The missing conserved phenylalanine or tryptophan at the end of this CDR3 makes a read error likely. No DNA is shown, since the ends of the CDR3 on it are uncertain; the CDR3 is the one TCRdb lists. The chain carries TRBV15 and TRBJ2-7; TRBD1 is the table's D call and was not checked against the DNA. Germline V CDR1 and CDR2: LNHNV, YYDKDF (reference sequence). The length of the CDR3 is 14 amino acids, counting both ends. The CDR3 spells CATSTERRMDRAVY.

V is TRBV5-4 and J is TRBJ2-7; 15 bases map to TRBD2. The CDR3 totals 17 residues. The J segment lost 3 bases and the V segment lost 4 bases, leaving 8 bases of the junction unmatched. Germline CDR1 SGHNT, CDR2 YYREEE (reference sequence). Written as DNA, the CDR3 is TGTGCCAGCAGCCTTGGGACTAGCGGGGGGCCCCTCTACGAGCAGTACTTC. This codes for CASSLGTSGGPLYEQYF.

This chain connects TRBV27 to TRBJ1-1, with D uncertain. The CDR3 length is 13 residues. The V end was cut by 2 bases, the J end by 7 bases, with 11 bases between. The germline gives CDR1 MNHEY, CDR2 SMNVEV (reference sequence). The CDR3 loop is CASSLKKGGEAFF. The CDR3 region has the DNA TGTGCCAGCAGTTTAAAAAAGGGAGGTGAAGCTTTCTTT.

The CDR3, as DNA: TGTGCCAGCATCCTCAAGACTAGCGGGGGCTCCTACGAGCAGTACTTC. This gives the protein CASILKTSGGSYEQYF. The chain uses TRBV2 and TRBJ2-7; 12 bases align to TRBD2. Germline-derived CDR1 and CDR2 are SNHLY and FYNNEI. J gave up 0 bases and V 7 bases, and 7 bases lay outside the gene matches. There are 16 residues in the CDR3.

V usage is TRBV2 and J usage is TRBJ1-5; D gene uncertain. The CDR3 length is 14 residues. Trimming left V 8 bases short and J 0 bases short, with 11 bases between. CDR1 and CDR2 (germline): SNHLY, FYNNEI. CDR3 in DNA: TGTGCCAGCGGCGGGTATAATAGCAATCAGCCCCAGCATTTT. Translation: CASGGYNSNQPQHF.

The genes are TRBV7-3 and TRBJ1-5; D not certain. V was cut by 2 bases and J by 3 bases, with 5 bases left in between. The CDR3 has 13 amino acids. Germline V gives CDR1 SGHTA, CDR2 FQGTGA. This CDR3 is CASSLEANQPQHF. The CDR3 DNA reads TGTGCCAGCAGCTTAGAGGCCAATCAGCCCCAGCATTTT.

V usage is TRBV13 and J usage is TRBJ2-2; a weak D match, TRBD2 (7 bases). Germline CDR1 and CDR2: PRHDT and FYEKMQ (reference sequence). Trimming cost V 3 bases and J 3 bases, with 11 bases left between them. This CDR3 is built from 15 residues. CDR3 nucleotides: TGTGCCAGCAGCTTCGGGGGGCGTCACACCGGGGAGCTGTTTTTT. Its translation is CASSFGGRHTGELFF.

The chain couples TRBV5-6 to TRBJ2-7, with 8 bases identical to TRBD2. Germline loops: CDR1 SGHDT, CDR2 YYEEEE. Losses at the gene ends were 4 bases for V and 2 bases for J; bases not matched to a gene: 8. The CDR3 has 15 amino acids. The CDR3 region is CASSPRLAPPYEQYF. The CDR3 coding sequence is TGTGCCAGCAGCCCCCGACTAGCGCCTCCCTACGAGCAGTACTTC.

This chain uses TRBV6-4 with TRBJ2-3; a possible D gene is TRBD2 (5 bases). The CDR3 contains 13 residues. Germline CDR1 MRHNA, CDR2 SNTAGT. V lost 4 bases and J 3 bases, leaving 8 bases between the germline ends. The CDR3 is CASSARGTDTQYF. DNA of the CDR3: TGTGCCAGCAGTGCCAGAGGGACAGATACGCAGTATTTT.

The rearrangement joins TRBV9 to TRBJ2-3, with TRBD2 matching 10 bases. CDR3 length: 19 residues. V shed 3 bases and J 2 bases; nucleotides not matched to a gene: 15. Germline lookup yields CDR1 SGDLS and CDR2 YYNGEE. The CDR3 DNA is TGTGCCAGCAGCGCGAACCCGAGGCTAGCGGGGGTTCCCACAGATACGCAGTATTTT. Protein product: CASSANPRLAGVPTDTQYF.

The genes are TRBV9 and TRBJ2-7; 8 bases agree with TRBD1. This CDR3 is built from 14 residues. The junction had 7 bases not matched to a gene; V was cut back by 3 bases and J by 5 bases. Germline V CDR1 and CDR2: SGDLS, YYNGEE. CDR3 DNA sequence: TGTGCCAGCAGCGGCCGGGACAGGAGAAACGAGCAGTACTTC. The encoded protein is CASSGRDRRNEQYF.

The chain joins TRBV7-6 to TRBJ2-5; 9 bases fit TRBD1. The CDR3 covers 14 residues. The V and J ends lost 4 bases and 2 bases, in that order; junction bases with no gene match: 2. The germline V gene encodes CDR1 SGHVS and CDR2 FNYEAQ. CDR3 sequence (DNA): TGTGCCAGCAGCTCCGGGACAGGGCAAGAGACCCAGTACTTC. Translated, it gives CASSSGTGQETQYF. Based on the CDR3 plus reference TRBV7-6 and TRBJ2-5, the full variable domain is GAGVSQSPRYKVTKRGQDVALRCDPISGHVSLYWYRQALGQGPEFLTYFNYEAQQDKSGLPNDRFSAERPEGSISTLTIQRTEQRDSAMYRCASSSGTGQETQYFGPGTRLLVL.

The chain carries TRBV9 and TRBJ2-1, with 8 bases matching TRBD2. This CDR3 is 15 amino acids long. V dropped 0 bases and J dropped 7; count of bases not matched to a gene: 6. CDR1 is SGDLS, CDR2 YYNGEE, per germline. The CDR3 DNA reads as TGTGCCAGCAGCGTAGACACGGGGGGGCGAAATGAGCAGTTCTTC. Translated: CASSVDTGGRNEQFF.

J is TRBJ1-4 and V is TRBV7-6; 7 bases match TRBD1. Per germline, CDR1 SGHVS and CDR2 FNYEAQ. The trim removed 4 bases at V and 4 bases at J, leaving 3 bases unmatched. The CDR3 has 14 amino acids. The chain's CDR3 is CASSWGQLNEKLFF. CDR3 sequence (DNA): TGTGCCAGCAGCTGGGGACAGCTTAATGAAAAACTGTTTTTT.

The chain employs TRBV9 and TRBJ2-5, with TRBD2 matching 7 bases. The length of the CDR3 is 12 residues. Germline-derived CDR1 and CDR2 are SGDLS and YYNGEE. Trimming cost V 10 bases and J 5 bases; bases outside gene matches: 8. The CDR3 sequence is CASAGEGETQYF. CDR3 bases: TGTGCCTCCGCGGGGGAGGGGGAGACCCAGTACTTC. Filled out from reference TRBV9 and TRBJ2-5, the complete variable domain reads DSGVTQTPKHLITATGQRVTLRCSPRSGDLSVYWYQQSLDQGLQFLIQYYNGEERAKGNILERFSAQQFPDLHSELNLSSLELGDSALYFCASAGEGETQYFGPGTRLLVL.

This chain joins TRBV30 and TRBJ1-2, with 8 positions matching TRBD1. V gave up 3 bases and J gave up 4 bases; unmatched junction bases: 7. The CDR3 consists of 14 residues. Germline values: CDR1 GTSNPN, CDR2 SVGIG (reference sequence). The CDR3 coding sequence is TGTGCCTGGAGGGGGGACAGGAGTCTCTATGGCTACACCTTC. Translating it yields CAWRGDRSLYGYTF.

J is TRBJ1-5 and V is TRBV25-1; possibly TRBD1 for D (5 bases). V gave up 2 bases and J gave up 5 bases, with 7 bases separating them. CDR1 is MGHDK and CDR2 is SYGVNS in the germline V gene. The CDR3 loop spans 13 amino acids. This CDR3 is CASSEPGDQPQHF. The CDR3 coding sequence is TGTGCCAGCAGTGAACCGGGGGATCAGCCCCAGCATTTT.

The chain is built from TRBV5-4 and TRBJ1-4; tentative D call: TRBD1 (5 bases). The CDR3 is 16 residues long. V was shortened by 2 bases and J by 5 bases, with 16 bases between the two germline ends. CDR1 and CDR2 from the germline V gene are SGHNT and YYREEE (reference sequence). The CDR3 DNA follows: TGTGCCAGCAGCTTCACAGGATTTGGGGAAAATGAAAAACTGTTTTTT. Amino acids: CASSFTGFGENEKLFF.

CDR3 coding DNA: TGTGCCAGCAGTGTAGGTGAAGGACAGGGGGGAAATGAGCAGTTCTTC. It encodes CASSVGEGQGGNEQFF. The chain recombines TRBV6-1 with TRBJ2-1; 10 bases match TRBD1. Looked up from germline, CDR1 is MNHNS and CDR2 is SASEGT. The CDR3 is made up of 16 amino acids. V was pared by 4 bases and J by 7 bases, with 10 bases of the junction left unmatched.

The chain links TRBV6-5 to TRBJ1-1; possibly TRBD1 for D (6 bases). With 0 bases removed from V and 14 bases from J, the gap between germline ends came to 13 bases. This CDR3 is built from 12 residues. The germline CDR1 and CDR2 sequences are MNHEY and SVGAGI. CDR3 region: CASSYSMGAPFF. The CDR3 nucleotides read TGTGCCAGCAGTTACTCGATGGGGGCACCCTTCTTT.

This chain links TRBV12-5 with TRBJ1-1; 7 nucleotides agree with TRBD1. Trimming took 5 bases from V and 6 from J; bases not matched to a gene: 12. Germline-derived CDR1 and CDR2 are LGHNT and FRNRAP. This CDR3 is built from 15 residues. CDR3 in amino acids: CASGTRQGGPPEAFF. CDR3 DNA: TGTGCTAGTGGTACCCGACAGGGAGGCCCCCCTGAAGCTTTCTTT.

This CDR3 is CATSRGQSRVGYTF. In DNA, the CDR3 is TGTGCCACCAGCAGAGGACAGTCAAGGGTTGGCTACACCTTC. The rearrangement joins TRBV15 to TRBJ1-2, with TRBD1 as a possible D gene (5 bases). From germline, CDR1 is LNHNV and CDR2 YYDKDF (reference sequence). The CDR3 extends over 14 amino acids. V was pared by 1 base and J by 7 bases, with 13 bases between.

A note on this clone: Different DNA sequences within this sample yield the same CDR3. This chain connects TRBV27 to TRBJ2-1, with D unresolved. Germline V gene lookup returns CDR1 MNHEY and CDR2 SMNVEV (reference sequence). V lost 4 bases to trimming and J lost 0 bases, with 4 bases between them. The CDR3 runs 13 residues. CDR3 bases: TGTGCCAGCAGTTCGAGCTCCTACAATGAGCAGTTCTTC. It codes for CASSSSSYNEQFF.

The count of this clone is one. DNA of the CDR3: TGTGCCAGCAGCCCATTAAGGCGGGGGGTCCCCAACTATGGCTACACCTTC. Protein sequence: CASSPLRRGVPNYGYTF. The V gene is TRBV11-2, the J gene TRBJ1-2; weak D call: TRBD1 (5 bases). CDR1 and CDR2 (germline): SGHAT, FQNNGV. Trimming pared 5 bases from V and 2 bases from J, leaving 21 bases between. The CDR3 sequence is 17 residues long.

This clone was seen only once. The chain recombines TRBV2 with TRBJ2-5; 7 bases agree with TRBD1. Germline assignment: CDR1 SNHLY and CDR2 FYNNEI. The CDR3 has 16 residues. With 2 bases clipped from V and 5 bases from J, the junction kept 11 bases outside the gene matches. Here the CDR3 reads CASSEYLDRRSETQYF. For the CDR3, the DNA is TGTGCCAGCAGTGAATATTTGGACAGGCGGTCCGAGACCCAGTACTTC. Full variable domain (outside the CDR3, taken from reference TRBV2 and TRBJ2-5): EPEVTQTPSHQVTQMGQEVILRCVPISNHLYFYWYRQILGQKVEFLVSFYNNEISEKSEIFDDQFSVERPDGSNFTLKIRSTKLEDSAMYFCASSEYLDRRSETQYFGPGTRLLVL.

The chain recombines TRBV7-8 with TRBJ1-6; 9 bases line up with TRBD1. Germline CDR1 and CDR2: SGHVS and FQNEAQ. Trimming removed 6 bases from V and 9 bases from J; junction bases left unmatched: 9. CDR3 length: 15 amino acids. The CDR3 spells CASRIAGTGSSPLHF. CDR3 DNA: TGTGCCAGCAGGATAGCCGGGACAGGGTCTTCACCCCTCCACTTT.

The chain links TRBV5-1 to TRBJ2-1; 10 positions match TRBD1. Germline CDR1 reads SGHRS; CDR2 reads YFSETQ. CDR3 length: 16 residues. J gave up 7 bases and V 0 bases, and 7 bases lay outside the gene matches. CDR3 amino acids: CASSLADRGQANEQFF. The DNA of the CDR3 is TGCGCCAGCAGCTTGGCCGACAGGGGGCAAGCGAATGAGCAGTTCTTC.

The V gene is TRBV5-1, the J gene TRBJ2-1; 11 nucleotides align to TRBD2. J was trimmed by 0 bases and V by 0 bases; bases with no gene match: 5. This CDR3 spans 18 amino acids. Germline V lookup: CDR1 SGHRS, CDR2 YFSETQ. The chain's CDR3 is CASSLEVAGGSSYNEQFF. The CDR3 nucleotides read TGCGCCAGCAGCTTGGAGGTAGCGGGGGGGAGCTCCTACAATGAGCAGTTCTTC.

This clone has just one count. The CDR3 DNA reads TGCGCCAGCAGCTGGGACGGGACTAGCGGGTACCTAGCCAAAAACATTCAGTACTTC. It is translated as CASSWDGTSGYLAKNIQYF. This chain uses TRBV5-1 with TRBJ2-4; 12 bases line up with TRBD2. This CDR3 contains 19 residues. After removal of 3 bases from V and 0 bases from J, the junction contained 10 bases not matched to a gene. CDR1 SGHRS and CDR2 YFSETQ come from the germline V gene.